This note documents a single TCR beta chain sequence. This specimen belongs to a study of blood T cell repertoires in COVID-19. Study in general: Whether acute or convalescent, the COVID-19 samples came from the United States, Italy and Spain.

Libraries were prepared by immunoSEQ multiplex PCR; TCRdb keeps only in-frame clonotypes and omits some of them. The table lists about 58,000 clones, 85% of them singletons. V was clipped by 5 bases and J by 6 bases, with 17 bases between them. The CDR3 spans 14 residues. The germline CDR1 and CDR2 sequences are MDHEN and SYDVKM. The specimen was peripheral blood. The sequence came from a man aged 35 to 55 with active COVID-19. The chain is built from TRBV28 and TRBJ2-7; TRBD2 might be the D (6 bases). The CDR3 DNA is TGTGCCAGCAGTCTCGGCCCCGGGGGTGGCGAGCAGTACTTC. The encoded protein is CASSLGPGGGEQYF. Variable domain in full (rest from reference TRBV28 and TRBJ2-7): DVKVTQSSRYLVKRTGEKVFLECVQDMDHENMFWYRQDPGLGLRLIYFSYDVKMKEKGDIPEGYSVSREKKERFSLILESASTNQTSMYLCASSLGPGGGEQYFGPGTRLTVT.